This TCR beta chain was identified in a study of blood T cells in healthy people across ages (dated by TCRdb to between 2014 and 2017). Looking at the study overall: In model experiments, roughly one uniquely barcoded TCR beta cDNA molecule per two T cells was captured by template switching. To avoid experimental bias, donors of different ages were randomly spread across the sequencing lanes. The study measured age-related changes in TCR beta repertoire diversity using deep sequencing normalized with unique cDNA molecular identifiers. For two donors (one aged 18 to 29 and one aged 80 or older), the study analyzed two additional independent replicas of 1 million unique cDNA reads from the same blood draw. The donors were divided into four age groups: young (average about 16 years), middle-aged (approximately 42), aged (roughly 60) and long-lived (more than 75). The study at large found these results: Compared with the aged group, the long-lived group had more naive CD4+ T cells, fewer expanded clones and increased TCR diversity, a pattern suggesting age selection. Donor CMV infection status was unknown, potentially confounding age-related changes in expanded clonotypes. Observed TCR beta diversity correlated strongly with the percentage of naive T cells measured by flow cytometry. Total diversity estimates from one million sequenced T cells were considered lower bounds and underestimates. Bulk unsorted PBMC profiling prevented conclusive comparison of naive and antigen-experienced compartments. Observed TCR beta diversity per million T cells fell roughly linearly with age, and a significant reduction was already apparent by age approximately 40.

The method behind the library was 5' RACE. TCRdb names Illumina HiSeq 2500 as the instrument used. The second PCR ran for roughly 6 to 11 cycles and used a J-beta primer mix along with a sample-barcoded 5' primer. A template-switch 5' adaptor carrying 12 random nucleotides introduced a unique molecular identifier onto each TCR beta cDNA molecule. Each sample yielded at least 2.5 million CDR3-containing paired-end reads. All of the RNA was converted into first-strand cDNA using the Mint cDNA synthesis kit, with a TRBC-specific oligonucleotide serving as the primer. After uracil-DNA glycosylase treatment, a first 18-cycle PCR used universal primers M1SS and BC2_uni_R on all cDNA. The authors' pipeline ran thus. For normalization, 1 million high-quality reads were randomly selected from each sample, with every read carrying a distinct molecular identifier. Reads sharing molecular identifiers were discarded rather than binned into consensus sequences. MiTCR, with a Q25 quality threshold and the strictest error-elimination algorithm, was used for CDR3 identification, clonotype clustering and error correction. Lower-bound total TCR beta diversity was estimated with a nonparametric unseen species model using Euler transformation. TCRdb ran its own pipeline on the public reads, namely fastp trimming at Q25 and MiXCR clone calling, and kept in-frame beta chains. Under each unique CDR3 protein, matching rows form one entry showing the most common genes and DNA. These V and J calls originate from TCRdb's pipeline instead of the authors' own analysis. The sample table holds 590,000 or so distinct CDR3 sequences, of which 25% to 35% were seen once. Of the sample, less than 20% is held by the ten largest clones.

Remarks on this clonotype: It has no known antigen specificity. Per-nucleotide qualities are absent, and no much larger clonotype sits a single base away.

The germline V gene supplies CDR1 LGHNA and CDR2 YNFKEQ. The CDR3 runs 16 residues from the cysteine to the phenylalanine. Just CDR3 DNA is preserved here, 48 bases in frame from base 1. V is clipped by 0 bases and J by 5 bases, and the sequence between their germline boundaries is 15 bases long. The roughly 39 donors, aged about 6 to 95 years, were systemically healthy Caucasian individuals from Russia. Around 10 milliliters of peripheral blood were collected from each donor into EDTA-treated Vacutainer tubes. PBMCs were isolated by Ficoll-Paque density-gradient centrifugation, with at least 7 million obtained per sample. Trizol reagent was used to extract total RNA from PBMCs, with at least 5 micrograms per sample. Naive CD45RAhigh/CD27high T cell percentages were measured by flow cytometry on a PBMC aliquot from every donor.

The specimen sequenced was blood. The sequence came from a woman of 80 years or more in good health. The rearrangement combines TRBV4-2 with TRBJ2-3; the D gene lacks a confident call. Here the CDR3 is given as CASSQDGNLVEDTQYF. At the DNA level, the sequence is TGTGCCAGCAGCCAAGACGGAAACCTAGTAGAAGATACGCAGTATTTT.